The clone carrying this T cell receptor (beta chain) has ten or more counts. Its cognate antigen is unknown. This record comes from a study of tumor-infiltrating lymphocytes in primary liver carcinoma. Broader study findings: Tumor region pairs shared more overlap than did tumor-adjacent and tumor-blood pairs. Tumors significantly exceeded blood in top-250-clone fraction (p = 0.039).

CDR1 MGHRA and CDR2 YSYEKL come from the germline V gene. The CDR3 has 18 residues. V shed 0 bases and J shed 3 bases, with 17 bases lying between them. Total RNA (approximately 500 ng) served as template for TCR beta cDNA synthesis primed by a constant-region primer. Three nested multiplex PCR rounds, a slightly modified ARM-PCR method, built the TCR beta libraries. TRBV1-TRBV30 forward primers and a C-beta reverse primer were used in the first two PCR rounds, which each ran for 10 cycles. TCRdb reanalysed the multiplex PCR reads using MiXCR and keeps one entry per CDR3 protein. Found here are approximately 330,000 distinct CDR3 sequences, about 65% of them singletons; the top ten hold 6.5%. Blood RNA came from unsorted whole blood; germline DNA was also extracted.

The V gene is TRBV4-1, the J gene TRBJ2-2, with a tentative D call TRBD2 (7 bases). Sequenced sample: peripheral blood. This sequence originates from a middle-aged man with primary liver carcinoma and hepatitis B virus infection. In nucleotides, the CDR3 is TGCGCCAGCAGCCAAGACAGGGCGGGGGCCGGCGACACCGGGGAGCTGTTTTTT. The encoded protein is CASSQDRAGAGDTGELFF.